This T cell receptor (beta chain) appears in the sequencing data of a study of cytomegalovirus exposure and HLA in healthy donors. On this clone itself: Antigen: not known.

The PCR made use of 60 Vbeta and 13 Jbeta primers. The repertoire was sequenced with immunoSEQ multiplex PCR; TCRdb's copy has only in-frame clones and lacks some. The table shows some 87,000 clones, with 79% occurring only once. There are 18 residues in the CDR3. Germline CDR1 reads SGHTA; CDR2 reads FQGNSA. Trimming removed 7 bases from V and 3 bases from J; junction bases left unmatched: 15. Findings and caveats of the study: On later analysis, the bulk of CMV-associated TCR beta chains appeared to be HLA-restricted. The authors later found HLA-associated TCR beta chains more clonally expanded than equally common others.

The chain couples TRBV7-2 to TRBJ2-3; 11 bases are shared with TRBD1. The receptor comes from a woman in her forties in good health and CMV-seropositive. The sequenced material came from PBMCs. This CDR3 is CASTHAGAGTGGTDTQYF. The CDR3 DNA reads TGTGCCAGCACCCACGCCGGCGCCGGGACAGGGGGAACAGATACGCAGTATTTT.